The rows below give T cell receptor beta chains drawn from one sample of a study of neurological immune-mediated disorders. Using its own MiXCR run on the 5' RACE reads, TCRdb lists one record per CDR3 protein. The sample has roughly 62,000 distinct CDR3 sequences; about an eighth are singletons. Sequencing was done on a sample of PBMCs. The receptor source for this set is a man aged 60-69 years in good health. Both conserved end residues are part of each CDR3. The order of the fields is V gene, D gene, clone size, J gene, CDR3 DNA, CDR3 protein. The D gene is left open where the match is weak. Size is stated for part of the rows, as once, few or many counts, or as a class when the clone is expanded.

v_gene: TRBV7-2
d_gene: NA
abundance: many
j_gene: TRBJ2-7
CDR3nt: TGTGCCAGCAGCCGGGGGACAGCGGCTTCCTACGAGCAGTACTTC
CDR3aa: CASSRGTAASYEQYF

v_gene: TRBV9
d_gene: NA
abundance: many
j_gene: TRBJ1-4
CDR3nt: TGTGCCAGCAGCCCGACCCGGGGGACCGAAAAACTGTTTTTT
CDR3aa: CASSPTRGTEKLFF

v_gene: TRBV5-1
d_gene: TRBD1
abundance: many
j_gene: TRBJ2-2
CDR3nt: TGCGCCAGCAGCTGGACAGGGGGCGCACGGACCGGGGAGCTGTTTTTT
CDR3aa: CASSWTGGARTGELFF

v_gene: TRBV5-1
d_gene: TRBD1
abundance: NA
j_gene: TRBJ2-3
CDR3nt: TGCGCCAGCAGCTTGGTCCCTTCAGGGGGTAATCAGCCCCAGTATTTT
CDR3aa: CASSLVPSGGNQPQYF

v_gene: TRBV12-3/TRBV12-4
d_gene: NA
abundance: many
j_gene: TRBJ1-2
CDR3nt: TGTGCCAGCAGTTTAAACCCCTCCTATGGCTACACCTTC
CDR3aa: CASSLNPSYGYTF

v_gene: TRBV6-5
d_gene: NA
abundance: NA
j_gene: TRBJ2-7
CDR3nt: TGTGCCAGCAGAGACCCGTACGAGCAGTACTTC
CDR3aa: CASRDPYEQYF

v_gene: TRBV20-1
d_gene: NA
abundance: many
j_gene: TRBJ2-1
CDR3nt: TGCAGTGCTAGAATTTTCGGCAATGAGCAGTTCTTC
CDR3aa: CSARIFGNEQFF

v_gene: TRBV20-1
d_gene: NA
abundance: many
j_gene: TRBJ1-1
CDR3nt: TGCAGTGTCCCCCCTCCCGGCAGCACTGAAGCTTTCTTT
CDR3aa: CSVPPPGSTEAFF

v_gene: TRBV5-6
d_gene: TRBD1
abundance: many
j_gene: TRBJ2-1
CDR3nt: TGTGCCAGCAGCTTGGTTTCAGGGGGAATGTACAATGAGCAGTTCTTC
CDR3aa: CASSLVSGGMYNEQFF

v_gene: TRBV3-1
d_gene: NA
abundance: many
j_gene: TRBJ1-1
CDR3nt: TGTGCCAGCAGCCTCCAAAGCCAAGGTGAAGCTTTCTTT
CDR3aa: CASSLQSQGEAFF

v_gene: TRBV18
d_gene: NA
abundance: many
j_gene: TRBJ2-4
CDR3nt: TGTGCCAGCTCACCACCGGGGTTAGCCAAAAACATTCAGTACTTC
CDR3aa: CASSPPGLAKNIQYF

v_gene: TRBV7-2
d_gene: NA
abundance: many
j_gene: TRBJ2-1
CDR3nt: TGTGCCAGCAGCTTAGATCCTAGGGGCTATGAGCAGTTCTTC
CDR3aa: CASSLDPRGYEQFF

v_gene: TRBV15
d_gene: NA
abundance: many
j_gene: TRBJ2-3
CDR3nt: TGTGCCACCAGCAGAGGAGGAGCCTTCATTAGCACAGATACGCAGTATTTT
CDR3aa: CATSRGGAFISTDTQYF

v_gene: TRBV29-1
d_gene: NA
abundance: many
j_gene: TRBJ2-6
CDR3nt: TGCAGCGTCGAAGGTCCGGGAACTGGGGCCAACGTCCTGACTTTC
CDR3aa: CSVEGPGTGANVLTF

v_gene: TRBV5-6
d_gene: NA
abundance: NA
j_gene: TRBJ2-2
CDR3nt: NA
CDR3aa: CASRPTGNTGSCFF

v_gene: TRBV20-1
d_gene: TRBD1
abundance: many
j_gene: TRBJ2-5
CDR3nt: TGCAGTGCTAGAACAGGGGGCATCTGGGAGACCCAGTACTTC
CDR3aa: CSARTGGIWETQYF

v_gene: TRBV7-2
d_gene: TRBD2
abundance: many
j_gene: TRBJ2-5
CDR3nt: TGTGCCAGCAGCTTAGCCGGTCAAGCGGGGGGGGCGATACAAGAGACCCAGTACTTC
CDR3aa: CASSLAGQAGGAIQETQYF

v_gene: TRBV29-1
d_gene: NA
abundance: many
j_gene: TRBJ1-2
CDR3nt: TGCAGCGTTGAAAATGGTATCTATGGCTACACCTTC
CDR3aa: CSVENGIYGYTF

v_gene: TRBV6-2/TRBV6-3
d_gene: TRBD1
abundance: NA
j_gene: TRBJ2-7
CDR3nt: TGTGCCAGCAGTTACCGTGGGACAGGGGCCTACGAGCAGTACTTC
CDR3aa: CASSYRGTGAYEQYF

v_gene: TRBV5-1
d_gene: NA
abundance: many
j_gene: TRBJ2-1
CDR3nt: TGCGCCAGCAGCTTGGATGGTTCCTACAATGAGCAGTTCTTC
CDR3aa: CASSLDGSYNEQFF

v_gene: TRBV20-1
d_gene: TRBD2
abundance: medium-sized
j_gene: TRBJ2-1
CDR3nt: TGCAGTGCTAGTCATGCGGGGGGCGGGAGCAATGAGCAGTTCTTC
CDR3aa: CSASHAGGGSNEQFF

v_gene: TRBV7-9
d_gene: NA
abundance: many
j_gene: TRBJ1-1
CDR3nt: TGTGCCAGCACAAGGGGGTTGAACACTGAAGCTTTCTTT
CDR3aa: CASTRGLNTEAFF

v_gene: TRBV6-5
d_gene: TRBD1
abundance: many
j_gene: TRBJ1-2
CDR3nt: TGTGCCGCAACAGGGGGGTATGGCTACACCTTC
CDR3aa: CAATGGYGYTF

v_gene: TRBV5-1
d_gene: TRBD2
abundance: many
j_gene: TRBJ2-5
CDR3nt: TGCGCCAGCAGCTTGGGGCCTAGCGGGGGGGCTGGAGAGACCCAGTACTTC
CDR3aa: CASSLGPSGGAGETQYF

v_gene: TRBV6-5
d_gene: NA
abundance: many
j_gene: TRBJ1-1
CDR3nt: TGTGCCAGCAGTTACCAAGTCCCCAGGGACTTCACTGAAGCTTTCTTT
CDR3aa: CASSYQVPRDFTEAFF

v_gene: TRBV28
d_gene: TRBD1
abundance: many
j_gene: TRBJ2-7
CDR3nt: TGTGCCAGCAGTTCGGGGACAGGAGTGTACGAGCAGTACTTC
CDR3aa: CASSSGTGVYEQYF

v_gene: TRBV12-3/TRBV12-4
d_gene: NA
abundance: many
j_gene: TRBJ1-2
CDR3nt: TGTGCCAGCACTCCAGGACTGGGTGGCTACACCTTC
CDR3aa: CASTPGLGGYTF

v_gene: TRBV5-1
d_gene: NA
abundance: many
j_gene: TRBJ1-2
CDR3nt: TGCGCCAGCAGCCCGGCTGGAGGACACCTCACATACACCTTC
CDR3aa: CASSPAGGHLTYTF

v_gene: TRBV19
d_gene: NA
abundance: few
j_gene: TRBJ1-4
CDR3nt: TGTGCCAGTAGTCGCGGCGATGAAAAACTGTTTTTT
CDR3aa: CASSRGDEKLFF

v_gene: TRBV7-9
d_gene: TRBD1
abundance: many
j_gene: TRBJ2-3
CDR3nt: TGTGCCAGCAGCTTCGGGACAGGGGAAGCTACGCAGTATTTT
CDR3aa: CASSFGTGEATQYF

v_gene: TRBV20-1
d_gene: TRBD1
abundance: many
j_gene: TRBJ1-6
CDR3nt: TGCAGTGCTTGGGACAGGGGGAGCACACCCCTCCACTTT
CDR3aa: CSAWDRGSTPLHF

v_gene: TRBV7-9
d_gene: TRBD1
abundance: many
j_gene: TRBJ2-5
CDR3nt: TGTGCCAGCAGCGGATGGGGACAGGGGGAGACCCAGTACTTC
CDR3aa: CASSGWGQGETQYF

v_gene: TRBV11-2
d_gene: NA
abundance: NA
j_gene: TRBJ1-1
CDR3nt: TGTGCCAGCAGCTCTAGGCGACAGCCAAACACTGAAGCTTTCTTT
CDR3aa: CASSSRRQPNTEAFF

v_gene: TRBV27
d_gene: NA
abundance: many
j_gene: TRBJ1-5
CDR3nt: TGTGCCAGCGGATTACTATATAGCAATCAGCCCCAGCATTTT
CDR3aa: CASGLLYSNQPQHF

v_gene: TRBV7-2
d_gene: NA
abundance: NA
j_gene: TRBJ1-5
CDR3nt: NA
CDR3aa: CASSFYICSAPTGGGNQPQHF

v_gene: TRBV5-1
d_gene: NA
abundance: many
j_gene: TRBJ1-1
CDR3nt: TGCGCCAGCAGCTTGTCCTCGGGGAACACTGAAGCTTTCTTT
CDR3aa: CASSLSSGNTEAFF

v_gene: TRBV15
d_gene: TRBD1
abundance: many
j_gene: TRBJ2-4
CDR3nt: TGTGCCACCAGCTCCGGACAGGGGGCCAATAGAGCCAAAAACATTCAGTACTTC
CDR3aa: CATSSGQGANRAKNIQYF

v_gene: TRBV3-1
d_gene: NA
abundance: many
j_gene: TRBJ2-3
CDR3nt: TGTGCCAGCAGCCTTTCAGGGGTGGGCACAGATACGCAGTATTTT
CDR3aa: CASSLSGVGTDTQYF

v_gene: TRBV2
d_gene: NA
abundance: NA
j_gene: TRBJ2-1
CDR3nt: TGTGCCAGCAGTAAGGGACCGCACAATGAGCAGTTCTTC
CDR3aa: CASSKGPHNEQFF